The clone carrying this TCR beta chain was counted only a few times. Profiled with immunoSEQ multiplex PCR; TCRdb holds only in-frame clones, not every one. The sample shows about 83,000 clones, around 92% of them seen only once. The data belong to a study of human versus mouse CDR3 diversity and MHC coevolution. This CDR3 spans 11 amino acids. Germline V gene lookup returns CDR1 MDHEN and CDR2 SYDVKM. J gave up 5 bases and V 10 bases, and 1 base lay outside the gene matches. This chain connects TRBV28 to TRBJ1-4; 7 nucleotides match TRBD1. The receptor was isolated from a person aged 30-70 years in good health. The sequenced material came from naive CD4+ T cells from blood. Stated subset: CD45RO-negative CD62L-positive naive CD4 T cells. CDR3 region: CATQGNEKLFF. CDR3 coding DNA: TGTGCCACACAGGGGAATGAAAAACTGTTTTTT.